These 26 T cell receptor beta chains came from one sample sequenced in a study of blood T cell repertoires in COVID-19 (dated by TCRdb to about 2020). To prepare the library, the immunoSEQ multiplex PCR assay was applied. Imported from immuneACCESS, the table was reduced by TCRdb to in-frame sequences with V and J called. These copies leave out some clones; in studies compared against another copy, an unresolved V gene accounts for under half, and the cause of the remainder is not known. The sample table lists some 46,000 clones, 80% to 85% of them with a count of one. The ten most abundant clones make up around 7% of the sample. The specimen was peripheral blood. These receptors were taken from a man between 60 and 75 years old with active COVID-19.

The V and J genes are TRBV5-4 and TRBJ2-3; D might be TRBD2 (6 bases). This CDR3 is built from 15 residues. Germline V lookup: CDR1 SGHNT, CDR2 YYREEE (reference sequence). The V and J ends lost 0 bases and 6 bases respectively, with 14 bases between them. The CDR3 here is CASSLEGTPRDTQYF. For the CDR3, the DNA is TGTGCCAGCAGCTTGGAGGGGACTCCTCGCGATACGCAGTATTTT.

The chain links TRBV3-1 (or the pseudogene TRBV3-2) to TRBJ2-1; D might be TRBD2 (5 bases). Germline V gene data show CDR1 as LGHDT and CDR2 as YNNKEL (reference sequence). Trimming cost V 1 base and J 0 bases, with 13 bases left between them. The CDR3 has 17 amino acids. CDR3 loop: CASSQGSRGSSYNEQFF. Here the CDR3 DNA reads TGTGCCAGCAGCCAAGGGAGTCGTGGGAGCTCCTACAATGAGCAGTTCTTC.

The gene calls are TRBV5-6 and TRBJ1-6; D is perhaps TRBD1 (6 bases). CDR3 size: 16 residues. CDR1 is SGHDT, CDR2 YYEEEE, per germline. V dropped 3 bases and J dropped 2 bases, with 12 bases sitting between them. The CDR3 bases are TGTGCCAGCAGCTCGATCGGGACAACCTATAATTCACCCCTCCACTTT. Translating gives CASSSIGTTYNSPLHF. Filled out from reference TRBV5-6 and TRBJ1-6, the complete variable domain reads DAGVTQSPTHLIKTRGQQVTLRCSPKSGHDTVSWYQQALGQGPQFIFQYYEEEERQRGNFPDRFSGHQFPNYSSELNVNALLLGDSALYLCASSSIGTTYNSPLHFGNGTRLTVT.

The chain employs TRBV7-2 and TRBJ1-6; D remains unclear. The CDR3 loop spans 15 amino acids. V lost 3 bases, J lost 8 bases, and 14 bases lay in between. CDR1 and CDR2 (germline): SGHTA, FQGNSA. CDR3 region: CASSFPGKGDSPLHF. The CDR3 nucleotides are TGTGCCAGCAGCTTCCCGGGAAAGGGTGATTCACCCCTCCACTTT.

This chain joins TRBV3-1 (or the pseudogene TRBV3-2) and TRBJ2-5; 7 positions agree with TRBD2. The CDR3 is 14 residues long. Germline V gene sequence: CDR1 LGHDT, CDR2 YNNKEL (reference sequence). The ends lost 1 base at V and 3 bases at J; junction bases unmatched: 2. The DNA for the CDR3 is TGTGCCAGCAGCCAAGGACTAGCCGAAGAGACCCAGTACTTC. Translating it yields CASSQGLAEETQYF.

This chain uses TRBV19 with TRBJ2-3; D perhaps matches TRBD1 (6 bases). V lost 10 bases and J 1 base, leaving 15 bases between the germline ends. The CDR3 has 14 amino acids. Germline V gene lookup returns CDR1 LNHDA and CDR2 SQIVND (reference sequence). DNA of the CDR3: TGTGCCACCCGTTTTGCAGGGGGCACAGATACGCAGTATTTT. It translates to CATRFAGGTDTQYF.

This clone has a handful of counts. CDR3 in DNA: TGTGCCAGCAGCTTAGTGCGGAGCTTTTATAATTCACCCCTCCACTTT. The encoded protein is CASSLVRSFYNSPLHF. The rearrangement uses TRBV11-2 and TRBJ1-6, with D hard to call. Germline V gene lookup returns CDR1 SGHAT and CDR2 FQNNGV. Trimming removed 1 base from V and 4 bases from J, with 11 bases in between. This CDR3 is 16 amino acids long.

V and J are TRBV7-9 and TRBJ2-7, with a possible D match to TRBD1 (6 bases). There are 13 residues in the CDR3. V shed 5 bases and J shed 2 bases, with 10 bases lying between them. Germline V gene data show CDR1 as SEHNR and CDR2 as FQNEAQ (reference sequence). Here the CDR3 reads CASSRQETYEQYF. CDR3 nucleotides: TGTGCCAGCAGCCGACAGGAGACCTACGAGCAGTACTTC.

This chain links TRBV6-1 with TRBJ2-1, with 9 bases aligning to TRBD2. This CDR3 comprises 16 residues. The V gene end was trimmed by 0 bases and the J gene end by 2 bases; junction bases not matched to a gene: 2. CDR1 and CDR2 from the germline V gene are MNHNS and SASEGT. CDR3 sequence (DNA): TGTGCCAGCAGTGAAGCTTCTAGCGGGGCCTACAATGAGCAGTTCTTC. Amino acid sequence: CASSEASSGAYNEQFF.

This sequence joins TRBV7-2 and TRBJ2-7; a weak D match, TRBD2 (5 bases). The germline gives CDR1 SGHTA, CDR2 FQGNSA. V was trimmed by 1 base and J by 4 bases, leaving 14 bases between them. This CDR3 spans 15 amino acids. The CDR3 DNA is TGTGCCAGCAGCTTAGTGCGAGGGAGTGGGTACGAGCAGTACTTC. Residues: CASSLVRGSGYEQYF. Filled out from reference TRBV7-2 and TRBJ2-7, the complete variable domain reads GAGVSQSPSNKVTEKGKDVELRCDPISGHTALYWYRQSLGQGLEFLIYFQGNSAPDKSGLPSDRFSAERTGGSVSTLTIQRTQQEDSAVYLCASSLVRGSGYEQYFGPGTRLTVT.

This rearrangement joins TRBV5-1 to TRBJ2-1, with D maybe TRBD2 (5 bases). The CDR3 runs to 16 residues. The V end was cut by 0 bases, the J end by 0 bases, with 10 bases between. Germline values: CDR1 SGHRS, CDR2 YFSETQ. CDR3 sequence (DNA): TGCGCCAGCAGCTTGGTAGCGTCCAGCTCCTACAATGAGCAGTTCTTC. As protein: CASSLVASSSYNEQFF.

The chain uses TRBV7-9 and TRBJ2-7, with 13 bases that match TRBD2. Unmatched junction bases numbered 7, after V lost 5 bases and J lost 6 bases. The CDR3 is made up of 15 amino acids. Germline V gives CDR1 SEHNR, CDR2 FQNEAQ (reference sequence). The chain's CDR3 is CASSHGLAGVREQYF. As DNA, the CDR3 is TGTGCCAGCAGCCATGGACTAGCGGGAGTTCGCGAGCAGTACTTC. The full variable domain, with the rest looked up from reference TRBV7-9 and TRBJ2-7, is DTGVSQNPRHKITKRGQNVTFRCDPISEHNRLYWYRQTLGQGPEFLTYFQNEAQLEKSRLLSDRFSAERPKGSFSTLEIQRTEQGDSAMYLCASSHGLAGVREQYFGPGTRLTVT.

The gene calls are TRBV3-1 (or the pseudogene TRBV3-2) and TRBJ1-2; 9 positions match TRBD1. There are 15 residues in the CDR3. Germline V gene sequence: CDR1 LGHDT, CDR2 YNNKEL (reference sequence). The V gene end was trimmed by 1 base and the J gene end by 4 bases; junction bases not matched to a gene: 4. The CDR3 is CASSQVRDRVYGYTF. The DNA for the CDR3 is TGTGCCAGCAGCCAAGTTCGGGACAGGGTCTATGGCTACACCTTC.

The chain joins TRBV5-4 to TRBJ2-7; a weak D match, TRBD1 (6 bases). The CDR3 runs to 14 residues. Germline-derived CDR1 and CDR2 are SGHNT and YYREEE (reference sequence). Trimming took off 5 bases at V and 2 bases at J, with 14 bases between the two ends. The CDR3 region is CASSPGTQTYEQYF. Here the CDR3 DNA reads TGTGCCAGCAGTCCCGGGACACAAACCTACGAGCAGTACTTC.

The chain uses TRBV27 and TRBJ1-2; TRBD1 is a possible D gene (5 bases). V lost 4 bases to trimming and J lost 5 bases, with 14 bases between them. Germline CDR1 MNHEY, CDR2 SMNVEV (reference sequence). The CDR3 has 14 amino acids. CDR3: CASSYRRGAYGYTF. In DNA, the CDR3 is TGTGCCAGCAGTTACCGAAGGGGCGCTTATGGCTACACCTTC.

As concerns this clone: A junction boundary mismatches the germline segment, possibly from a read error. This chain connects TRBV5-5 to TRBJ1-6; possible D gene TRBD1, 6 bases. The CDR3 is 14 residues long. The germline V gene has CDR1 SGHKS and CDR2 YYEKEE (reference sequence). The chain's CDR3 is CASSLGGAGSPLHF. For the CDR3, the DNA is TGTGCCAGCAGTTTGGGGGGCGCAGGTTCACCCCTCCACTTT.

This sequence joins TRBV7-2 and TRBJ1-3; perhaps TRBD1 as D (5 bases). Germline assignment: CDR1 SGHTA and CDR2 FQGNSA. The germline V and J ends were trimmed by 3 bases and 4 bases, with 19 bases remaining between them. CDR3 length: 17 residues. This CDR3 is CASSFSYGGGGGNTIYF. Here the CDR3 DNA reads TGTGCCAGCAGCTTCTCGTATGGGGGGGGTGGCGGAAACACCATATATTTT.

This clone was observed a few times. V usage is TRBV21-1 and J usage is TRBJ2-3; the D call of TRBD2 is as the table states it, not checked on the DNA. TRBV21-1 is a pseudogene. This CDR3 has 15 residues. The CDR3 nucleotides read TGTGCCAGCAGCGCCCGGACTAGCGCGGCAGATACGCAGTATTTT. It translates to CASSARTSAADTQYF.

The CDR3 DNA reads as TGCGCCAGCAGTCAATCGAAGCGGGAGAGGGAGACCCAGTACTTC. This gives the protein CASSQSKRERETQYF. The V call is TRBV23-1, the J call TRBJ2-5, with 8 bases fitting TRBD2. TRBV23-1 is classed as an ORF, of uncertain function. J gave up 5 bases and V 0 bases, and 5 bases lay outside the gene matches. This CDR3 spans 15 amino acids.

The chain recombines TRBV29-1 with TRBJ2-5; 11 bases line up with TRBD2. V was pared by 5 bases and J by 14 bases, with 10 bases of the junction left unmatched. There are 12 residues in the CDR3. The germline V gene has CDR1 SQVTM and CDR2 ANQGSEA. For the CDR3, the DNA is TGCAGCGTTAATAGCGGGAGGGGGCCGGAATACTTC. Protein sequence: CSVNSGRGPEYF.

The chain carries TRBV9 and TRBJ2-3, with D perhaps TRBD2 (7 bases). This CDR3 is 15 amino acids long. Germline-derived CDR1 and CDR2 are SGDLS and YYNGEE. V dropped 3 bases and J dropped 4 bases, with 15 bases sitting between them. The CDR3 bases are TGTGCCAGCAGCGGGGTAGGGGGGGCGCCAGATACGCAGTATTTT. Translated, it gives CASSGVGGAPDTQYF.

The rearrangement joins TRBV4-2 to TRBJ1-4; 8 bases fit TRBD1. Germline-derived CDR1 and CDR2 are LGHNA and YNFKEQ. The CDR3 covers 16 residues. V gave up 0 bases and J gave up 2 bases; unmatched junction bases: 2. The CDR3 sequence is CASSQERDRTNEKLFF. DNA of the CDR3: TGTGCCAGCAGCCAAGAGAGGGACAGGACTAATGAAAAACTGTTTTTT.

The CDR3 DNA reads TGTGCCAGCAGCCAAGATCTTAGCGGGAACTACGAGCAGTACTTC. This sequence encodes CASSQDLSGNYEQYF. The chain has TRBV4-2 and TRBJ2-7, with 8 bases that match TRBD2. Germline V gene data show CDR1 as LGHNA and CDR2 as YNFKEQ. The CDR3 spans 15 residues. The trim removed 0 bases at V and 3 bases at J, leaving 4 bases unmatched.

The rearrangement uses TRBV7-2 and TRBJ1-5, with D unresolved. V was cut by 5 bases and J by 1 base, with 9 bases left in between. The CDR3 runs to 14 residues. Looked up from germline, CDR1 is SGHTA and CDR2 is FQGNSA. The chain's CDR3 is CASSARESNQPQHF. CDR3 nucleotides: TGTGCCAGCAGCGCCCGGGAGAGCAATCAGCCCCAGCATTTT.

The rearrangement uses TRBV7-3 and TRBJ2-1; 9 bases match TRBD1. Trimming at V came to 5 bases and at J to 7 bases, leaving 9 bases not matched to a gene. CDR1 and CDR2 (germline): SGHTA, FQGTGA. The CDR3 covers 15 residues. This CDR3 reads CASSRGTGTLNEQFF. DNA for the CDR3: TGTGCCAGCAGCCGTGGGACAGGGACCCTGAATGAGCAGTTCTTC.

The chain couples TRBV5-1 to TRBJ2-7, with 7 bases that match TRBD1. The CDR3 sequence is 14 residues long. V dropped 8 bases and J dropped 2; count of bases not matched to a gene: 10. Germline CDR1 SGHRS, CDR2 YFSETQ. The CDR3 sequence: CASRPRGQTYEQYF. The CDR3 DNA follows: TGCGCCAGTAGACCCCGGGGACAGACCTACGAGCAGTACTTC.